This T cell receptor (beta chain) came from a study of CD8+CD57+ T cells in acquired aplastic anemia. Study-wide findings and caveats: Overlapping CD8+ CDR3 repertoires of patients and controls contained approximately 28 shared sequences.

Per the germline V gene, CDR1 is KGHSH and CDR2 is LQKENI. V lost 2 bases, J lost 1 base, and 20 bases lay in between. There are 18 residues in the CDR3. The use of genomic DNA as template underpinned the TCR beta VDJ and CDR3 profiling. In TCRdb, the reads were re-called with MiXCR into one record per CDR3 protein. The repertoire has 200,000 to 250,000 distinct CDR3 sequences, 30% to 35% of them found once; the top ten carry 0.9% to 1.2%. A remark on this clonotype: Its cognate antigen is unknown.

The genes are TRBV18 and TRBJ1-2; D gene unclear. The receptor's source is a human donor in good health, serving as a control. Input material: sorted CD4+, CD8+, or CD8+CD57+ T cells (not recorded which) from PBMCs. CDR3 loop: CASSPSSSTRLLNYGYTF. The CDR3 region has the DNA TGTGCCAGCTCACCAAGTTCCTCCACGAGGTTACTTAACTATGGCTACACCTTC.